The clone carrying this T cell receptor (beta chain) was recorded a few times. These data belong to a study of shared T cell receptors in the human thymus. Profiled with immunoSEQ multiplex PCR; TCRdb holds only in-frame clones, not every one. The sample shows 500,000 to 750,000 clones, roughly 90% of them seen only once. This CDR3 region has 16 residues. Germline-derived CDR1 and CDR2 are LNHDA and SQIVND (reference sequence). Trimming cost V 6 bases and J 0 bases; bases outside gene matches: 7. The same data also went into a second study, on human thymus T cells.

The sequence derives from a boy in the first two years of life with a congenital heart defect. Sequencing input: thymocytes. The genes are TRBV19 and TRBJ1-4; TRBD1 matches at 7 bases. Here the CDR3 reads CASSQGVRTTNEKLFF. Here the CDR3 DNA reads TGTGCCAGTAGCCAGGGGGTCAGGACAACTAATGAAAAACTGTTTTTT.